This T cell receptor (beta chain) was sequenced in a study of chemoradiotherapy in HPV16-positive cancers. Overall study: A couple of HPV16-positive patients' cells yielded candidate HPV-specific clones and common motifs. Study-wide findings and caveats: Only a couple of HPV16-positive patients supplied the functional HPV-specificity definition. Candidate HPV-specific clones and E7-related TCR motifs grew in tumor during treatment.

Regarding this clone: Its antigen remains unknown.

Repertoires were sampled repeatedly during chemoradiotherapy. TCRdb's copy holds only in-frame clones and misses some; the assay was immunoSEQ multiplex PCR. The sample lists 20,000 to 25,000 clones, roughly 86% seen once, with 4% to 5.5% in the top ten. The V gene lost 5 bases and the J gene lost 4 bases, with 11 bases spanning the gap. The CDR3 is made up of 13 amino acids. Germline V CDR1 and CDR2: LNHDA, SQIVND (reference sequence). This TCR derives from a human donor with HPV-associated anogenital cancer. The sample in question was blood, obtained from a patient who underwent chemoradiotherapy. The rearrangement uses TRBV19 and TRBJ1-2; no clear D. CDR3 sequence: CASSLRGAYGYTF. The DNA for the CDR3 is TGTGCCAGTAGTCTGCGAGGAGCCTATGGCTACACCTTC.